This T cell receptor (beta chain) was observed in a study of shared clonotypes between healthy human individuals. Study findings and constraints: Non-shared clonotypes had lower generation probabilities than those shared by all four donors.

CD45RA-negative memory and CD45RA+ naive subsets were split from the CD4+ cells. As for this clone: Its target is unknown.

Trimming took off 0 bases at V and 7 bases at J, with 12 bases between the two ends. Germline V gene lookup returns CDR1 LGHNA and CDR2 YNFKEQ. This CDR3 spans 14 amino acids. Over several immunoSEQ plates, each subset's genomic DNA was distributed in even portions. Measured with immunoSEQ multiplex PCR; TCRdb has only the in-frame clones, and not every one. The data hold under 2.5 million clones, with less than 95% observed a single time. Sample: naive CD4+ T cells from PBMCs. Subset here: CD45RA+ positively selected. The receptor's source is a man aged 18-30 years in good health. Some clones in this sample may be carry-over from other donors' samples. The V and J genes are TRBV4-2 and TRBJ1-2, with a tentative D call TRBD1 (6 bases). This chain's CDR3 is CASSQDGGRGGYTF. DNA for the CDR3: TGTGCCAGCAGCCAAGATGGGGGGCGAGGTGGCTACACCTTC.